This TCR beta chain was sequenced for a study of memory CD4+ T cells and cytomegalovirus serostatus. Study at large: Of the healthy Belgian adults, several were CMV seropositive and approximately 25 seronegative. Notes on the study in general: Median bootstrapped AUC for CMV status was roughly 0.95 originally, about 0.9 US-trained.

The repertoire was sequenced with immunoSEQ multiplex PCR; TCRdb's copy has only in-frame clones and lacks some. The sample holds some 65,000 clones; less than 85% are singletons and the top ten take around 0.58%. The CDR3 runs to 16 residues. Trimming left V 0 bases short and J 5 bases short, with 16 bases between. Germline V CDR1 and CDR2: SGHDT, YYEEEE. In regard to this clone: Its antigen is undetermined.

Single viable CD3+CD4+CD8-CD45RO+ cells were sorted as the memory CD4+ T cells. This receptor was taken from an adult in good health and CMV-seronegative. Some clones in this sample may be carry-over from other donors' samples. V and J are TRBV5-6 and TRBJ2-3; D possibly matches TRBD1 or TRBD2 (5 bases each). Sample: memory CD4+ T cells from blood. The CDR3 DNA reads TGTGCCAGCAGCTTGGTAAGGGACGGCTGGGAAGATACGCAGTATTTT. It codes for CASSLVRDGWEDTQYF.